The rows below give T cell receptor beta chains drawn from one sample of a study of OX40 agonist ivuxolimab in advanced cancers. Method: immunoSEQ multiplex PCR; TCRdb's copy keeps in-frame clones and lacks some. The sample holds roughly 38,000 clones, roughly four fifths seen once. The material sequenced was CD4+ or CD8+ T cells sorted from blood, taken in a trial of the OX40 agonist ivuxolimab. Receptors were obtained from an adult with an advanced solid tumor such as melanoma, head and neck, liver or kidney cancer. The CDR3 runs from the conserved cysteine through the conserved F or W. The D gene is left open where the match is weak. Size tells how often a clone was seen (once, few, many) or the class of an expanded clone, and some rows leave it out.

v_call: TRBV28
j_call: TRBJ1-2
clone_size: once
d_call: -
cdr3_aa: CASRDSTNYGYTF
cdr3_nt: TGTGCCAGCAGGGACAGTACTAACTATGGCTACACCTTC

v_call: TRBV28
j_call: TRBJ1-3
clone_size: -
d_call: TRBD1
cdr3_aa: CASTFPGQDLPGNTIYF
cdr3_nt: TGTGCCAGCACCTTCCCGGGACAGGACCTTCCTGGAAACACCATATATTTT

v_call: TRBV29-1
j_call: TRBJ2-6
clone_size: -
d_call: -
cdr3_aa: CSARQPGANVLTF
cdr3_nt: TGCAGCGCCCGACAGCCTGGGGCCAACGTCCTGACTTTC

v_call: TRBV6-5
j_call: TRBJ2-1
clone_size: -
d_call: -
cdr3_aa: CASSFGGRSYNEQFF
cdr3_nt: TGTGCCAGCAGTTTCGGGGGCCGCTCCTACAATGAGCAGTTCTTC

v_call: TRBV4-1
j_call: TRBJ2-3
clone_size: few
d_call: -
cdr3_aa: CASSRDVTVDTQYF
cdr3_nt: TGCGCCAGCAGCCGGGACGTCACCGTAGATACGCAGTATTTT

v_call: TRBV6-1
j_call: TRBJ2-1
clone_size: -
d_call: -
cdr3_aa: CASSDGNYNEQFF
cdr3_nt: TGTGCCAGCAGTGACGGCAACTACAATGAGCAGTTCTTC

v_call: TRBV7-9
j_call: TRBJ1-5
clone_size: few
d_call: -
cdr3_aa: CASSAAGNQPQHF
cdr3_nt: TGTGCCAGCAGCGCGGCAGGCAATCAGCCCCAGCATTTT

v_call: TRBV5-4
j_call: TRBJ2-2
clone_size: -
d_call: TRBD2
cdr3_aa: CASSLVGLAGGPGELFF
cdr3_nt: TGTGCCAGCAGCTTGGTCGGACTAGCGGGAGGTCCCGGGGAGCTGTTTTTT

v_call: TRBV9
j_call: TRBJ2-7
clone_size: -
d_call: TRBD1
cdr3_aa: CASSIAGTGPYEQYF
cdr3_nt: TGTGCCAGCAGCATAGCCGGGACAGGGCCCTACGAGCAGTACTTC

v_call: TRBV25-1
j_call: TRBJ1-6
clone_size: -
d_call: -
cdr3_aa: CASSAGSLGTPLHF
cdr3_nt: TGTGCCAGCAGTGCGGGATCCCTCGGGACACCCCTCCACTTT

v_call: TRBV10-3
j_call: TRBJ1-6
clone_size: -
d_call: -
cdr3_aa: CAISESGFVDSPLHF
cdr3_nt: TGTGCCATCAGTGAGTCGGGTTTTGTCGATTCACCCCTCCACTTT

v_call: TRBV18
j_call: TRBJ1-2
clone_size: few
d_call: TRBD1
cdr3_aa: CASSPGDRRPYGYTF
cdr3_nt: TGTGCCAGCTCACCCGGGGACAGAAGACCCTATGGCTACACCTTC